The rows below give T cell receptor beta chains drawn from one sample of a study of CD8 T cell repertoires and HIV-1 epitope variants. Repertoires were generated with immunoSEQ multiplex PCR, while TCRdb's copy carries only in-frame clones and drops some. Of about 3,100 clones listed, approximately 69% were seen once; the top ten hold around two fifths. For these TCRs, the target antigens are not known. Sequenced sample: cultured CD8+ T cells derived from PBMCs. All receptors derive from a male donor with HIV. Both conserved end residues are part of each CDR3. D genes are given only for firm matches. Size is stated for part of the rows, as once, few or many counts, or as a class when the clone is expanded.

abundance,v_gene,d_gene,j_gene,CDR3aa,CDR3nt
.,TRBV10-3,TRBD1,TRBJ2-1,CAISVGTDKYNEQFF,TGTGCCATCAGTGTTGGGACAGATAAGTACAATGAGCAGTTCTTC
.,TRBV13,.,TRBJ1-1,CASSPKRASTEAFF,TGTGCCAGCAGCCCCAAGAGGGCTTCCACTGAAGCTTTCTTT
.,TRBV6-5,TRBD1,TRBJ2-3,CASSGTGGTDTQYF,TGTGCCAGCAGTGGGACAGGCGGGACAGATACGCAGTATTTT
.,TRBV28,TRBD2,TRBJ2-5,CASSLGWREQETQYF,TGTGCCAGCAGTTTGGGGTGGCGGGAGCAAGAGACCCAGTACTTC
.,TRBV29-1,.,TRBJ2-3,CSVYTDTQYF,TGCAGCGTCTACACAGATACGCAGTATTTT
.,TRBV4-2,.,TRBJ1-3,CASSQDTGMFSGNTIYF,TGTGCCAGCAGCCAAGATACAGGGATGTTCTCTGGAAACACCATATATTTT
.,TRBV4-3,TRBD2,TRBJ2-1,CASSAYSGGPDNEQFF,TGCGCCAGCAGCGCCTACTCGGGGGGGCCCGACAATGAGCAGTTCTTC
.,TRBV5-8,.,TRBJ1-1,CASSLTGLNTEAFF,TGTGCCAGCAGCTTGACAGGGTTGAACACTGAAGCTTTCTTT
.,TRBV10-2,.,TRBJ2-7,CASSEGYSYEQYF,TGCGCCAGCAGTGAAGGGTACTCCTACGAGCAGTACTTC
.,TRBV6-5,.,TRBJ2-2,CASSYSGSGELFF,TGTGCCAGCAGTTACTCAGGGTCCGGGGAGCTGTTTTTT
.,TRBV6-6,.,TRBJ1-1,CASSYPLGGRNTEAFF,TGTGCCAGCAGTTACCCCCTGGGAGGGAGGAACACTGAAGCTTTCTTT
large,TRBV13,.,TRBJ2-1,CASSPLSGGLYNEQFF,TGTGCCAGCAGCCCCCTCTCTGGGGGGCTCTACAATGAGCAGTTCTTC
.,TRBV6-5,.,TRBJ2-5,CASSYSGDPETQYF,TGTGCCAGCAGTTACTCGGGAGATCCAGAGACCCAGTACTTC
few,TRBV6-4,TRBD1,TRBJ2-3,CASSEEGAADTQYF,TGTGCCAGCAGTGAAGAGGGGGCGGCAGATACGCAGTATTTT
.,TRBV19,TRBD1,TRBJ1-5,CASSPDRVGNQPQHF,TGTGCCAGCTCTCCTGACAGGGTCGGGAATCAGCCCCAGCATTTT